Below are 11 T cell receptor beta chains sequenced from a single sample in a study of blood T cell repertoires in COVID-19. Profiled with immunoSEQ multiplex PCR; TCRdb holds only in-frame clones, not every one. The sample lists approximately 200,000 clones, about 95% occurring once. Sample: peripheral blood. The receptors here all came from a man aged 25 to 40 with COVID-19, enrolled during active disease.

J is TRBJ2-7 and V is TRBV20-1; unclear D gene. The germline V and J ends were trimmed by 3 bases and 3 bases, with 15 bases remaining between them. The CDR3 is made up of 14 amino acids. Germline assignment: CDR1 DFQATT and CDR2 SNEGSKA (reference sequence). The CDR3 spells CSASNPTGFYEQYF. Here the CDR3 DNA reads TGCAGTGCTAGTAACCCCACCGGGTTCTACGAGCAGTACTTC.

The rearrangement links TRBV2 to TRBJ2-5; 9 nucleotides match TRBD2. The CDR3 totals 14 residues. Germline CDR1 and CDR2: SNHLY and FYNNEI. The V gene end was trimmed by 7 bases and the J gene end by 1 base; junction bases not matched to a gene: 4. The CDR3 DNA follows: TGTGCCAGCAATCAGCGGGGGGTCCAAGAGACCCAGTACTTC. Translated, it gives CASNQRGVQETQYF.

The rearrangement joins TRBV7-9 to TRBJ1-2; TRBD1 agrees at 9 bases. This CDR3 comprises 13 residues. After removal of 4 bases from V and 8 bases from J, the junction contained 5 bases not matched to a gene. Germline-derived CDR1 and CDR2 are SEHNR and FQNEAQ (reference sequence). CDR3 region: CASSWDRVGGYTF. The DNA for the CDR3 is TGTGCCAGCAGCTGGGACAGGGTCGGGGGCTACACCTTC.

This chain connects TRBV18 to TRBJ2-7, with D possibly TRBD1 on 6 matching bases. This CDR3 region has 13 residues. From germline, CDR1 is KGHSH and CDR2 LQKENI. Trimming stripped 6 bases from V and 7 bases from J, with 16 bases between. The CDR3 nucleotides read TGTGCCAGCTCCGCGGACAGAACGAAAGAGCAGTACTTC. It encodes CASSADRTKEQYF.

J is TRBJ2-3 and V is TRBV12-5; 9 nucleotides agree with TRBD2. Looked up from germline, CDR1 is LGHNT and CDR2 is FRNRAP. V shed 7 bases and J 6 bases; nucleotides not matched to a gene: 8. The CDR3 extends over 14 amino acids. CDR3 nucleotide sequence: TGTGCTAGTGCCCTGGGACTAGCAACGGATACGCAGTATTTT. Its translation is CASALGLATDTQYF.

The chain couples TRBV5-4 to TRBJ2-5, with 9 bases lining up with TRBD2. The germline V gene encodes CDR1 SGHNT and CDR2 YYREEE (reference sequence). V lost 4 bases and J lost 5; bases outside the gene matches: 15. The CDR3 totals 17 residues. The CDR3 protein is CASSPPFLRGGGETQYF. CDR3 DNA sequence: TGTGCCAGCAGCCCCCCGTTCCTGCGGGGGGGTGGGGAGACCCAGTACTTC. The whole variable domain, remainder taken from reference TRBV5-4 and TRBJ2-5, is ETGVTQSPTHLIKTRGQQVTLRCSSQSGHNTVSWYQQALGQGPQFIFQYYREEENGRGNFPPRFSGLQFPNYSSELNVNALELDDSALYLCASSPPFLRGGGETQYFGPGTRLLVL.

This rearrangement joins TRBV27 to TRBJ2-3; no clear D. Germline V lookup: CDR1 MNHEY, CDR2 SMNVEV (reference sequence). This CDR3 contains 12 residues. The V and J ends lost 4 bases and 12 bases respectively, with 14 bases between them. The CDR3 region has the DNA TGTGCCAGCAGTTCGACAATCTTGGGCCAGTATTTT. Translation gives CASSSTILGQYF.

This chain uses TRBV5-6 with TRBJ1-6; no definite D call. The V and J ends lost 4 bases and 0 bases respectively, with 8 bases between them. Germline V gene sequence: CDR1 SGHDT, CDR2 YYEEEE. The CDR3 has 15 residues. CDR3 residues: CASSPPSSYNSPLHF. The DNA of the CDR3 is TGTGCCAGCAGCCCGCCGAGCTCCTATAATTCACCCCTCCACTTT.

The V call is TRBV5-1, the J call TRBJ2-5, with 7 bases fitting TRBD1. The length of the CDR3 is 15 residues. Germline trimming cut 4 bases from V and 4 bases from J; bases unmatched to any gene: 10. Germline V gives CDR1 SGHRS, CDR2 YFSETQ. The DNA for the CDR3 is TGCGCCAGCAGCGAGAAGACAGGGTCAGGAGAGACCCAGTACTTC. This gives the protein CASSEKTGSGETQYF.

V usage is TRBV10-1 and J usage is TRBJ1-1; D perhaps matches TRBD1 (6 bases). Trimming cost V 2 bases and J 5 bases, with 15 bases left between them. The CDR3 is 15 amino acids. Germline V lookup: CDR1 WNHNN, CDR2 SYGVQD (reference sequence). The CDR3 protein is CASSEARGGWTEAFF. The CDR3 DNA reads TGCGCCAGCAGTGAGGCCAGGGGAGGGTGGACTGAAGCTTTCTTT.

The chain couples TRBV7-9 to TRBJ1-2; a weak D match, TRBD1 (6 bases). This CDR3 is 17 amino acids long. From germline, CDR1 is SEHNR and CDR2 FQNEAQ (reference sequence). V dropped 4 bases and J dropped 4 bases, with 22 bases sitting between them. The CDR3 region is CASSSSRSSGTSYGYTF. The CDR3 nucleotides are TGTGCCAGCAGCTCCTCGAGGTCGTCGGGGACAAGCTATGGCTACACCTTC. Full variable domain (rest looked up from reference TRBV7-9 and TRBJ1-2): DTGVSQNPRHKITKRGQNVTFRCDPISEHNRLYWYRQTLGQGPEFLTYFQNEAQLEKSRLLSDRFSAERPKGSFSTLEIQRTEQGDSAMYLCASSSSRSSGTSYGYTFGSGTRLTVV.